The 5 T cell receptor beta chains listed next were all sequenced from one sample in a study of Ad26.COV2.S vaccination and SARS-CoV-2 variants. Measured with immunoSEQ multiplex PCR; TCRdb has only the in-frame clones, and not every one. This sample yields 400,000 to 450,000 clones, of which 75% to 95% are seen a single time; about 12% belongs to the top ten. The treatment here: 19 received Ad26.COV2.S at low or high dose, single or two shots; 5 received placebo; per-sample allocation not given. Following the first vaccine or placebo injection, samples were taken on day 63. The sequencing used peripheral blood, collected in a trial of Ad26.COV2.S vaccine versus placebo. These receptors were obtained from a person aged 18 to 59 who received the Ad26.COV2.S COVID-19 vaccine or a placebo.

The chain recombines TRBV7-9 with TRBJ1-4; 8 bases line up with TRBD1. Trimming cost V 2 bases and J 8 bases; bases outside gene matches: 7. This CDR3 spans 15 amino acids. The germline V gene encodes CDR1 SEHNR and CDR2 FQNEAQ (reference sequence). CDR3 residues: CASSLTQGAWEKLFF. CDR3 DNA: TGTGCCAGCAGCTTAACGCAGGGGGCGTGGGAAAAACTGTTTTTT.

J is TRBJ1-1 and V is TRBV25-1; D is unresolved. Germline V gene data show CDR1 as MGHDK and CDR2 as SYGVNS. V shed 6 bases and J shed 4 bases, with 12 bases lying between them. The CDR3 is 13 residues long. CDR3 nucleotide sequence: TGTGCCAGCAGCCAAGGGAGTTCCACTGAAGCTTTCTTT. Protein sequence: CASSQGSSTEAFF.

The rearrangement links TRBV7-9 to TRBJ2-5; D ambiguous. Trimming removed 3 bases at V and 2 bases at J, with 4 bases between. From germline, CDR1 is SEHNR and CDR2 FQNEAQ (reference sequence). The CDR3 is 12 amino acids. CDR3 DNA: TGTGCCAGCAGCTTTATTCAAGAGACCCAGTACTTC. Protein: CASSFIQETQYF.

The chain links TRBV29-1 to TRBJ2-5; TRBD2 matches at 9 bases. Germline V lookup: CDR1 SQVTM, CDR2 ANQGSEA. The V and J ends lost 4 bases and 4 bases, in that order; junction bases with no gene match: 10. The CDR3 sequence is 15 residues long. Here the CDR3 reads CSVGLAGVKGETQYF. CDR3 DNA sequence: TGCAGCGTTGGTTTAGCGGGAGTAAAAGGAGAGACCCAGTACTTC. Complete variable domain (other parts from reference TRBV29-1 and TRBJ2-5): SAVISQKPSRDICQRGTSLTIQCQVDSQVTMMFWYRQQPGQSLTLIATANQGSEATYESGFVIDKFPISRPNLTFSTLTVSNMSPEDSSIYLCSVGLAGVKGETQYFGPGTRLLVL.

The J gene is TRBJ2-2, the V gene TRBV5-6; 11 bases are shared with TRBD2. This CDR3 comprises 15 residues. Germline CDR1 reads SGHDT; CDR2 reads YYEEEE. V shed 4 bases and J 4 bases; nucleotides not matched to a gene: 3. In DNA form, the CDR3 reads TGTGCCAGCAGCCATAGCGGGAGGGCCACCGGGGAGCTGTTTTTT. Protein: CASSHSGRATGELFF.